A single TCR beta chain is shown here with its context. Its antigen is not identified. The entry originates in a study of immune evolution from preneoplasia to lung adenocarcinoma. Study conclusions and caveats: Compared with EGFR-mutant or double wild-type lesions, KRAS-mutant nodules were more clonal. Normal lung had highest clonality; later lesions appeared denser, more diverse.

Patient tissue came from resections in Japan or China, 2014–2017. H&E slides confirmed each diagnosis, reviewed by two pathologists independently. This CDR3 comprises 16 residues. Germline V gene lookup returns CDR1 SGHRS and CDR2 YFSETQ. Trimming took 3 bases from V and 5 from J, leaving 18 bases between them. Sequenced by immunoSEQ multiplex PCR; TCRdb stores in-frame clones only, minus some. The sample holds over 13,000 clones, 80% seen once. Input material: FFPE minimally invasive lung adenocarcinoma tissue. The source is a person aged 70 to 85 with lung adenocarcinoma. The rearrangement uses TRBV5-1 and TRBJ2-1, with D perhaps matching TRBD1 (6 bases). CDR3 in DNA: TGCGCCAGCAGCTATACTACAGGGCCCGTCGACAATGAGCAGTTCTTC. Amino acid sequence: CASSYTTGPVDNEQFF.